Described below is a single T cell receptor (beta chain) sequence and its context. This specimen belongs to a study of blood T cell repertoires in COVID-19. Germline loops: CDR1 SGHRS, CDR2 YFSETQ. The CDR3 extends over 14 amino acids. The V and J ends lost 0 bases and 6 bases respectively, with 13 bases between them. Some clones are missing from TCRdb's copy, which holds only in-frame ones; the method was immunoSEQ multiplex PCR. The sample consists of more than 200,000 clones, 84% of them appearing once. V gene TRBV5-1 combines with J gene TRBJ2-7; TRBD2 is a possible D gene (6 bases). The receptor was isolated from a man in his 60s with acute or convalescent COVID-19. What was sequenced was peripheral blood. The CDR3 loop reads CASSLAEGLREQYF. DNA of the CDR3: TGCGCCAGCAGCTTGGCGGAGGGCCTCCGCGAGCAGTACTTC.